Shown below are 32 T cell receptor beta chains from a single sample sequenced in a study of blood T cell repertoires in COVID-19. The assay was immunoSEQ multiplex PCR, and TCRdb's table has in-frame clones only and misses some. The repertoire includes some 70,000 clones, 65% to 90% of them detected once, and 2.5% to 3% sits in the top ten. The sample was peripheral blood. Source of these receptors: an older man with acute or convalescent COVID-19.

The V gene is TRBV3-1 (or the pseudogene TRBV3-2), the J gene TRBJ2-2, with no clear D. Trimming stripped 8 bases from V and 7 bases from J, with 11 bases between. The germline CDR1 and CDR2 sequences are LGHDT and YNNKEL (reference sequence). The CDR3 extends over 12 amino acids. Here the CDR3 DNA reads TGTGCCAGCCAGGCGAGTGGCGGGGAGCTGTTTTTT. Protein product: CASQASGGELFF.

This clone was recorded once. V gene TRBV6-1 combines with J gene TRBJ1-2; D might be TRBD1 (6 bases). The germline V gene encodes CDR1 MNHNS and CDR2 SASEGT. The CDR3 loop spans 15 amino acids. Deletions cut 0 bases from V and 4 bases from J, with 12 bases between. The CDR3: CASSEAATGLYGYTF. As DNA, the CDR3 is TGTGCCAGCAGTGAAGCCGCTACAGGGCTCTATGGCTACACCTTC.

The sample holds a few counts of this clone. The chain combines TRBV5-6 with TRBJ1-2; possibly TRBD1 for D (5 bases). The germline V gene has CDR1 SGHDT and CDR2 YYEEEE. Between the trimmed V and J ends, which lost 0 bases and 2 bases, there was a span of 17 bases. The CDR3 contains 17 residues. DNA of the CDR3: TGTGCCAGCAGCTTGGACGCCGGGGGGTTTGGGAACTATGGCTACACCTTC. This gives the protein CASSLDAGGFGNYGYTF.

Details on this clone: The junction departs from germline at one end; a sequencing error may be responsible. The CDR3 DNA is TGTGCCAGCAGCCGGGAGGGGACAGGGCGAAGATCGGACTTC. Its protein is CASSREGTGRRSDF. V is TRBV5-4 and J is TRBJ2-7; possibly TRBD1 for D (9 bases). CDR3 length: 14 residues. The germline V gene encodes CDR1 SGHNT and CDR2 YYREEE (reference sequence).

The chain is built from TRBV5-1 and TRBJ2-1, with TRBD2 as a possible D gene (6 bases). V lost 4 bases, J lost 5 bases, and 16 bases lay in between. CDR3 length: 15 amino acids. Per germline, CDR1 SGHRS and CDR2 YFSETQ. CDR3 nucleotide sequence: TGCGCCAGCAGCCGCTCGAGCGGGCGCAACAATGAGCAGTTCTTC. Amino acid sequence: CASSRSSGRNNEQFF.

The rearrangement links TRBV2 to TRBJ2-7, with D tentatively TRBD2 (6 bases). Germline V gives CDR1 SNHLY, CDR2 FYNNEI. The V end was cut by 4 bases, the J end by 3 bases, with 13 bases between. This CDR3 region has 14 residues. DNA of the CDR3: TGTGCCAGCAGTGCAGGTAGCGGCCTCTACGAGCAGTACTTC. It translates to CASSAGSGLYEQYF.

The chain recombines TRBV6-5 with TRBJ1-2; D unresolved. This CDR3 is built from 13 residues. The V end was cut by 2 bases, the J end by 6 bases, with 10 bases between. Germline V gene sequence: CDR1 MNHEY, CDR2 SVGAGI. CDR3 in DNA: TGTGCCAGCAGTTACCGCACAGCCCATGGCTACACCTTC. The encoded protein is CASSYRTAHGYTF.

This chain links TRBV10-3 with TRBJ1-1; TRBD1 aligns across 8 bases. Germline CDR1 ENHRY, CDR2 SYGVKD. V was clipped by 5 bases and J by 1 base; unmatched bases: 9. CDR3 length equals 16 residues. The CDR3 DNA follows: TGTGCCATCAGTCCAACCCAGGGGGCTGGGAACACTGAAGCTTTCTTT. Protein: CAISPTQGAGNTEAFF.

J is TRBJ1-2 and V is TRBV28; 8 nucleotides agree with TRBD1. Per germline, CDR1 MDHEN and CDR2 SYDVKM. V shed 3 bases, J shed 7 bases, and the junction held 10 bases outside the gene matches. The CDR3 extends over 15 amino acids. The CDR3 region has the DNA TGTGCCAGCAGTTTGTTTCAGGGGGCGCGGTCTGGCTACACCTTC. It encodes CASSLFQGARSGYTF.

This clone was counted between two and nine times. The chain links TRBV11-3 to TRBJ2-1; D uncertain. Trimming removed 5 bases at V and 8 bases at J, with 7 bases between. Per the germline V gene, CDR1 is SGHNT and CDR2 is YENEEA. The length of the CDR3 is 11 residues. The CDR3 is CASSRSDEQFF. The CDR3 nucleotides are TGTGCCAGCAGCAGATCGGATGAGCAGTTCTTC.

The rearrangement links TRBV6-5 to TRBJ1-2; weak D call: TRBD1 (6 bases). Trimming cost V 6 bases and J 1 base, with 12 bases left between them. Germline V gene lookup returns CDR1 MNHEY and CDR2 SVGAGI. The CDR3 runs to 14 residues. The CDR3 coding sequence is TGTGCCAGCAGCCAGGACAGAAGTAACTATGGCTACACCTTC. It translates to CASSQDRSNYGYTF.

The rearrangement uses TRBV10-1 and TRBJ2-3; TRBD2 aligns across 10 bases. Germline values: CDR1 WNHNN, CDR2 SYGVQD (reference sequence). Trimming took 6 bases from V and 2 from J; bases not matched to a gene: 17. The CDR3 length is 19 residues. The CDR3 reads CASSPGKIWTSGSTDTQYF. CDR3 nucleotides: TGCGCCAGCAGCCCCGGGAAAATCTGGACTAGCGGATCCACAGATACGCAGTATTTT.

In nucleotides, the CDR3 is TGTGCCAGCAGTCCCTATGGCAGGGGGCAGAATGAGCAGTTCTTC. Amino acid sequence: CASSPYGRGQNEQFF. V gene TRBV25-1 combines with J gene TRBJ2-1; 8 positions agree with TRBD1. Germline values: CDR1 MGHDK, CDR2 SYGVNS. This CDR3 spans 15 amino acids. Trimming removed 5 bases from V and 7 bases from J; junction bases left unmatched: 10.

The chain recombines TRBV27 with TRBJ2-7, with D uncertain. The CDR3 is 13 amino acids. CDR1 MNHEY and CDR2 SMNVEV come from the germline V gene (reference sequence). Trimming took off 2 bases at V and 2 bases at J, with 7 bases between the two ends. CDR3 DNA sequence: TGTGCCAGCAGTTTAAAACAGACCTACGAGCAGTACTTC. This sequence encodes CASSLKQTYEQYF.

The chain is built from TRBV24-1 and TRBJ2-2; D possibly corresponds to TRBD1 (5 bases). The germline gives CDR1 KGHDR, CDR2 SFDVKD. V was trimmed by 2 bases and J by 7 bases, leaving 10 bases between them. The CDR3 totals 14 residues. In DNA form, the CDR3 reads TGTGCCACCAGTGATTACAGGCCCGGCGGGGAGCTGTTTTTT. Translated, it gives CATSDYRPGGELFF.

V and J are TRBV10-1 and TRBJ2-7; D is ambiguous. Trimming left V 6 bases short and J 3 bases short, with 9 bases between. The CDR3 is made up of 12 amino acids. Germline V gene sequence: CDR1 WNHNN, CDR2 SYGVQD (reference sequence). The CDR3 DNA reads TGCGCCAGCAGCCCCAACAGCTACGAGCAGTACTTC. The encoded protein is CASSPNSYEQYF.

This chain joins TRBV6-5 and TRBJ1-2; D is possibly TRBD1 (6 bases). With 5 bases removed from V and 4 bases from J, the gap between germline ends came to 17 bases. CDR3 size: 15 residues. Looked up from germline, CDR1 is MNHEY and CDR2 is SVGAGI. CDR3 sequence (DNA): TGTGCCAGCAGTCCCACAGGGTTAGTAGGCTATGGCTACACCTTC. The encoded protein is CASSPTGLVGYGYTF.

The chain is built from TRBV10-3 and TRBJ1-5; 7 bases agree with TRBD1. The V gene's germline CDR1 is ENHRY and CDR2 SYGVKD. J gave up 4 bases and V 3 bases, and 3 bases lay outside the gene matches. There are 14 residues in the CDR3. The CDR3 nucleotides read TGTGCCATCAGTGAAAGGGGGCGTAATCAGCCCCAGCATTTT. It encodes CAISERGRNQPQHF.

This sequence joins TRBV28 and TRBJ1-2; D ambiguous. Germline CDR1 MDHEN, CDR2 SYDVKM. The CDR3 consists of 16 residues. Trimming took off 2 bases at V and 1 base at J, with 14 bases between the two ends. The CDR3 region has the DNA TGTGCCAGCAGTTTAGCCCAAGGACTCGTTAACTATGGCTACACCTTC. Its protein is CASSLAQGLVNYGYTF.

CDR3 in amino acids: CARSLEGVRETQYF. In DNA form, the CDR3 reads TGTGCCCGATCCCTCGAGGGAGTAAGAGAGACCCAGTACTTC. This chain connects TRBV5-3 to TRBJ2-5; possible D gene TRBD2, 5 bases. TRBV5-3 has ORF status, its function being uncertain. The V and J ends lost 10 bases and 4 bases respectively, with 20 bases between them. This CDR3 has 14 residues.

This chain joins TRBV2 and TRBJ2-2; 9 bases match TRBD1. Germline V lookup: CDR1 SNHLY, CDR2 FYNNEI. The length of the CDR3 is 15 residues. V lost 9 bases, J lost 1 base, and 6 bases stayed unmatched. The CDR3 loop reads CASRTGALNTGELFF. In nucleotides, the CDR3 is TGTGCCAGTCGGACAGGGGCCTTGAACACCGGGGAGCTGTTTTTT. The full variable domain, rest sourced from reference TRBV2 and TRBJ2-2, is EPEVTQTPSHQVTQMGQEVILRCVPISNHLYFYWYRQILGQKVEFLVSFYNNEISEKSEIFDDQFSVERPDGSNFTLKIRSTKLEDSAMYFCASRTGALNTGELFFGEGSRLTVL.

The genes are TRBV7-2 and TRBJ1-5; TRBD1 is a possible D gene (5 bases). CDR3 size: 17 residues. Trimming cost V 4 bases and J 1 base, with 17 bases left between them. The germline V gene has CDR1 SGHTA and CDR2 FQGNSA. The CDR3 region is CASSSSSQVYSNQPQHF. CDR3 DNA sequence: TGTGCCAGCAGCTCCTCTTCACAGGTATACAGCAATCAGCCCCAGCATTTT. The entire variable domain, with the rest obtained from reference TRBV7-2 and TRBJ1-5, is as follows: GAGVSQSPSNKVTEKGKDVELRCDPISGHTALYWYRQSLGQGLEFLIYFQGNSAPDKSGLPSDRFSAERTGGSVSTLTIQRTQQEDSAVYLCASSSSSQVYSNQPQHFGDGTRLSIL.

This clone was observed a handful of times. The DNA of the CDR3 is TGTGCCAGCAGCGTAAGCGGGGGCTCCTACAATGAGCAGTTCTTC. Translation gives CASSVSGGSYNEQFF. This chain links TRBV7-2 with TRBJ2-1, with 8 bases fitting TRBD2. The trim removed 5 bases at V and 0 bases at J, leaving 3 bases unmatched. Germline CDR1 SGHTA, CDR2 FQGNSA. The CDR3 is 15 amino acids.

Notes on this clone: The sample has other DNA sequences that encode this CDR3 too. CDR3 loop: CASSLAGYEQYF. The CDR3 bases are TGTGCCAGCAGCTTAGCGGGATACGAGCAGTACTTC. The chain couples TRBV11-3 to TRBJ2-7; the D gene is possibly TRBD2 (5 bases). Germline lookup yields CDR1 SGHNT and CDR2 YENEEA. V lost 1 base and J lost 4, with 5 bases in between. The CDR3 runs 12 residues.

This clone was seen a handful of times. The chain has TRBV12-3 or TRBV12-4 and TRBJ1-1; TRBD1 agrees at 9 bases. The J segment lost 5 bases and the V segment lost 7 bases, leaving 5 bases of the junction unmatched. The CDR3 spans 13 residues. This CDR3 reads CASTKTGGTEAFF. DNA of the CDR3: TGTGCCAGCACCAAGACAGGGGGAACTGAAGCTTTCTTT.

This clone has a single count. This chain uses TRBV7-9 with TRBJ2-3; 7 bases agree with TRBD2. Germline values: CDR1 SEHNR, CDR2 FQNEAQ (reference sequence). This CDR3 comprises 14 residues. Trimming cost V 4 bases and J 3 bases; bases outside gene matches: 4. This CDR3 reads CASSSAGVTDTQYF. In nucleotides, the CDR3 is TGTGCCAGCAGCTCCGCGGGAGTAACAGATACGCAGTATTTT.

This chain uses TRBV5-1 with TRBJ1-2; 9 bases match TRBD1. Germline V gives CDR1 SGHRS, CDR2 YFSETQ. After removal of 5 bases from V and 8 bases from J, the junction contained 7 bases not matched to a gene. This CDR3 spans 13 amino acids. The CDR3 bases are TGCGCCAGCAGGGAAGACAGGGGGGGCGGCTACACCTTC. The encoded protein is CASREDRGGGYTF.

V and J are TRBV11-3 and TRBJ2-1, with D hard to call. The ends were cut back, 3 bases at V and 3 bases at J, with 6 bases in the middle. CDR3 length: 13 amino acids. Germline V lookup: CDR1 SGHNT, CDR2 YENEEA. The DNA for the CDR3 is TGTGCCAGCAGCTTCAGTGACTACAATGAGCAGTTCTTC. This encodes CASSFSDYNEQFF.

V is TRBV5-4 and J is TRBJ1-1; tentatively, D is TRBD1 (5 bases). Germline-derived CDR1 and CDR2 are SGHNT and YYREEE (reference sequence). The CDR3 spans 14 residues. The ends were cut back, 1 base at V and 1 base at J, with 8 bases in the middle. CDR3 residues: CASSLPGRNTEAFF. CDR3 nucleotide sequence: TGTGCCAGCAGCTTGCCAGGGCGGAACACTGAAGCTTTCTTT.

This clone was observed a single time. The V and J genes are TRBV30 and TRBJ2-5; D possibly corresponds to TRBD1 (6 bases). Trimming removed 3 bases at V and 5 bases at J, with 19 bases between. The CDR3 is 15 amino acids. Germline loops: CDR1 GTSNPN, CDR2 SVGIG (reference sequence). CDR3 in amino acids: CAWRRTRGGRETQYF. The CDR3 region has the DNA TGTGCCTGGAGGCGTACCAGGGGCGGACGGGAGACCCAGTACTTC.

The V call is TRBV20-1, the J call TRBJ2-5, with D perhaps TRBD1 (6 bases). This CDR3 is built from 16 residues. Germline V gene lookup returns CDR1 DFQATT and CDR2 SNEGSKA (reference sequence). V lost 3 bases and J lost 0, with 17 bases in between. The CDR3 nucleotides read TGCAGTGCTAGTATCGCAGGGGCTCCGTACCAAGAGACCCAGTACTTC. This translates into CSASIAGAPYQETQYF.

The chain recombines TRBV11-2 with TRBJ1-2; 11 bases agree with TRBD1. Germline V gene sequence: CDR1 SGHAT, CDR2 FQNNGV. CDR3 length equals 15 residues. Trimming at V came to 4 bases and at J to 4 bases, leaving 5 bases not matched to a gene. CDR3 DNA sequence: TGTGCCAGCAGCTCCTTGGGACAGGGGGGCTATGGCTACACCTTC. Translation gives CASSSLGQGGYGYTF.